The entry below gives a single TCR beta chain sequence along with its context. Original processing methods: The authors estimated nucleated cell counts from reference gene primer amplification. Clones were read by immunoSEQ multiplex PCR, and TCRdb kept only the in-frame ones, dropping some. Clonal size and the V and J genes are those of that table, whereas D and trimming came from the DNA. The repertoire includes approximately 470,000 clones, around 87% of them detected once, and roughly 0.7% sits in the top ten. The data were taken from a study of blood T cell repertoires in COVID-19. Participants' reported clinical history set cohort assignment. The CDR3 totals 13 residues. Germline-derived CDR1 and CDR2 are SGHTA and FQGNSA. The ends were cut back, 5 bases at V and 0 bases at J, with 8 bases in the middle.

Sequenced: PBMCs or T cells enriched from blood (not recorded which). The chain is built from TRBV7-2 and TRBJ2-7; TRBD1 is a possible D gene (6 bases). The source is a young woman who had recovered from COVID-19. In DNA form, the CDR3 reads TGTGCCAGCAGCAACAGGGCCTCCTACGAGCAGTACTTC. This encodes CASSNRASYEQYF.